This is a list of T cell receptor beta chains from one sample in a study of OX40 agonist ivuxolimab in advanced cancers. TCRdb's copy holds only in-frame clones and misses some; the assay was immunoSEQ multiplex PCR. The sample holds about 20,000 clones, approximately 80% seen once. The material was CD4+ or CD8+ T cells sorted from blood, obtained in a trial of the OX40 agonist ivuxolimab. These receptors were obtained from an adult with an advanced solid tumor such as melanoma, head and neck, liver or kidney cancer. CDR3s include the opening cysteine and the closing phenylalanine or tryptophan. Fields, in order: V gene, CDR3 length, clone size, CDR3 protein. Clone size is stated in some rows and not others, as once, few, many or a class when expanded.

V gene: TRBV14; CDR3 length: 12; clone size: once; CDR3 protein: CASSQTGTEAFF
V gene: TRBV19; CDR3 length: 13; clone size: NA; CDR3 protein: CASSMAGVGEQYF
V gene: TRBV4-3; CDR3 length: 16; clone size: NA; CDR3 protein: CASSQEHTGGHQPQHF
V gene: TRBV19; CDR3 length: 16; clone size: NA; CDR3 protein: CASSIISAGAFYEQYF
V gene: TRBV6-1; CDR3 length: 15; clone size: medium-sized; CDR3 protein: CASSEWTGFGQPQHF
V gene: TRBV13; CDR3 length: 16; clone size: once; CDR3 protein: CASSLGDRGSGQPQHF
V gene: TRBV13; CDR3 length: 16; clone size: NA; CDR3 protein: CASSGGPGPYNSPLHF
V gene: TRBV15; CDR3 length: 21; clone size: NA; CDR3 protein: CATSRVRGTGPINRYKNIQYF
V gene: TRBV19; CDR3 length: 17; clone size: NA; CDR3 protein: CASSIVGTHPSNQPQHF
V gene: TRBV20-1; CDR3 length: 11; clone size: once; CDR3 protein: CSATKGDGYTF
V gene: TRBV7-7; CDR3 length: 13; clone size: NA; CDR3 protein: CASSFSRGHEQYF
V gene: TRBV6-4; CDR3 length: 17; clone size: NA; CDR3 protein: CASSDRTSGGAGETQYF
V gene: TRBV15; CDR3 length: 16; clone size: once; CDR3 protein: CATSRDIAGTYTEAFF
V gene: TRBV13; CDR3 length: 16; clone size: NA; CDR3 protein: CASSGSGGRSNEKLFF
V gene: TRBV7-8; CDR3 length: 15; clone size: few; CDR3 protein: CASSLAGMGIYGYTF
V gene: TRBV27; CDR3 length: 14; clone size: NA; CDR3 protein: CASSLSSPGNQQFF
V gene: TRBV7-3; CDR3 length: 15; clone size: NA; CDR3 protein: CASSLSGGAGDTQYF
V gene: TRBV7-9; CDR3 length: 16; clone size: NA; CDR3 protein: CASSPEGFGQGHEQYF
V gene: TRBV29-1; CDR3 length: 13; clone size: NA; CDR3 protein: CSAHAARNTEAFF
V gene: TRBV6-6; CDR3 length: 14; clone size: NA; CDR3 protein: CASGFSHSNQPQHF
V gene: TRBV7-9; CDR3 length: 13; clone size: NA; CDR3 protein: CASATGSRQPQHF
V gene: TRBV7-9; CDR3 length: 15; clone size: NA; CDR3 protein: CASSPWTGEPYEQYF
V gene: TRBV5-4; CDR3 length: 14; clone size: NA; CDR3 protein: CASSSDSYNSPLHF
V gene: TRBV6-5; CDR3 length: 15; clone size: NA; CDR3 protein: CASSYWTDGGMEQYF
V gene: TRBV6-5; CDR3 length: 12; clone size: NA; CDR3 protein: CASSSLTSGYTF
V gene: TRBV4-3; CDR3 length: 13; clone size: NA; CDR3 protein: CASSQATHQPQHF
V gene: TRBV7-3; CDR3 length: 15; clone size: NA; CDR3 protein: CASRQTSGGTDTQYF
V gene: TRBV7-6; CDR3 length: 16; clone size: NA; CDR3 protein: CASSLETSGAYNEQFF